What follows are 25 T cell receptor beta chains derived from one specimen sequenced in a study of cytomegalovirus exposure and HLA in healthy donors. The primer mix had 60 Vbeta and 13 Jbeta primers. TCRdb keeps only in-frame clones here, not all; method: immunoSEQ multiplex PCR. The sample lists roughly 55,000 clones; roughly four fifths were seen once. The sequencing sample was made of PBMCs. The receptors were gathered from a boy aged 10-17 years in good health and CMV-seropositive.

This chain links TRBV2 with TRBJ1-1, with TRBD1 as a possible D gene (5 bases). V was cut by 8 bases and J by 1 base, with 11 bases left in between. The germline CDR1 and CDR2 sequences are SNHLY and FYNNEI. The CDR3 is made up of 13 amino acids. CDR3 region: CASALQGNTEAFF. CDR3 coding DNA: TGTGCCAGCGCGCTGCAGGGGAACACTGAAGCTTTCTTT.

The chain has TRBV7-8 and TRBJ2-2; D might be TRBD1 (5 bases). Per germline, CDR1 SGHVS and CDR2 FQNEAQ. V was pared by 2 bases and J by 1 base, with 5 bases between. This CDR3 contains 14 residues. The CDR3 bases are TGTGCCAGCAGCTTACAGGGGAACACCGGGGAGCTGTTTTTT. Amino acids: CASSLQGNTGELFF.

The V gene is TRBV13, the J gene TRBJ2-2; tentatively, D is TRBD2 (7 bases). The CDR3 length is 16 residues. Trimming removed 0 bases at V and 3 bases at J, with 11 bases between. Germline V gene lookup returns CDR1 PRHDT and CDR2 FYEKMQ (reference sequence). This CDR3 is CASSLGRGAHTGELFF. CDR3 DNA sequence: TGTGCCAGCAGCTTAGGCCGGGGGGCGCACACCGGGGAGCTGTTTTTT.

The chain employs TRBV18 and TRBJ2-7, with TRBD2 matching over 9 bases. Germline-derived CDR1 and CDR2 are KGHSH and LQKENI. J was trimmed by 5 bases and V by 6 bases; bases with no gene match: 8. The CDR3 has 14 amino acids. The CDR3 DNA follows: TGTGCCAGCTCCCGCGGGGGGGCCAGCAACGAGCAGTACTTC. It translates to CASSRGGASNEQYF.

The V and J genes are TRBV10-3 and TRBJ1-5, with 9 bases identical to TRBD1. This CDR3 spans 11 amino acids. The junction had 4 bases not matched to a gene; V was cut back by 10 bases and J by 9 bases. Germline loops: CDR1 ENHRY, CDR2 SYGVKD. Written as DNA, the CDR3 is TGTGCCAGGGGACAGGGTTGGCCCCAGCATTTT. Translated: CARGQGWPQHF.

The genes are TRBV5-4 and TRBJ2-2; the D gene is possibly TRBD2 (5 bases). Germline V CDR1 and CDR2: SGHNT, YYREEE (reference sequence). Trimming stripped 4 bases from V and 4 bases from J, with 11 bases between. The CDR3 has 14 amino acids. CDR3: CASSKGSPTGELFF. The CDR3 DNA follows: TGTGCCAGCAGCAAAGGGAGTCCCACCGGGGAGCTGTTTTTT. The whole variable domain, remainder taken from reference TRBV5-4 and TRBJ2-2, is ETGVTQSPTHLIKTRGQQVTLRCSSQSGHNTVSWYQQALGQGPQFIFQYYREEENGRGNFPPRFSGLQFPNYSSELNVNALELDDSALYLCASSKGSPTGELFFGEGSRLTVL.

CDR3: CASSLGTSDTDTQYF. The CDR3, as DNA: TGTGCCAGCAGCCTCGGGACTAGCGACACAGATACGCAGTATTTT. The chain uses TRBV9 and TRBJ2-3; 10 bases match TRBD2. The CDR3 has 15 amino acids. Germline-derived CDR1 and CDR2 are SGDLS and YYNGEE. The junction had 4 bases not matched to a gene; V was cut back by 4 bases and J by 2 bases.

CDR3 DNA sequence: TGCGCCAGCAGCTTTTCAGGCATGGAAGCTTTCTTT. Translation: CASSFSGMEAFF. The rearrangement links TRBV5-1 to TRBJ1-1; D is unresolved. V lost 2 bases, J lost 8 bases, and 10 bases lay in between. The CDR3 length is 12 residues. Germline CDR1 and CDR2: SGHRS and YFSETQ.

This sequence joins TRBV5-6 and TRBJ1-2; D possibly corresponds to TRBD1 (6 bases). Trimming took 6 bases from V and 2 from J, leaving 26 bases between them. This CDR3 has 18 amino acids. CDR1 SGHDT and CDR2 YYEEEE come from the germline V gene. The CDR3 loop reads CASTRRGGVPGRNYGYTF. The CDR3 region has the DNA TGTGCCAGCACGCGGAGGGGGGGAGTGCCTGGCAGGAACTATGGCTACACCTTC.

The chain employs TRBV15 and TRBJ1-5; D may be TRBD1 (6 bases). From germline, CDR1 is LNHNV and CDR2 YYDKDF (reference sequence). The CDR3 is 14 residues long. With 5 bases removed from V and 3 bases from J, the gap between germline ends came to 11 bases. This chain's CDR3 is CATSPTGFNQPQHF. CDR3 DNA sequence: TGTGCCACCAGCCCCACAGGGTTCAATCAGCCCCAGCATTTT. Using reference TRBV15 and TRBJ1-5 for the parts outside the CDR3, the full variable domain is DAMVIQNPRYQVTQFGKPVTLSCSQTLNHNVMYWYQQKSSQAPKLLFHYYDKDFNNEADTPDNFQSRRPNTSFCFLDIRSPGLGDTAMYLCATSPTGFNQPQHFGDGTRLSIL.

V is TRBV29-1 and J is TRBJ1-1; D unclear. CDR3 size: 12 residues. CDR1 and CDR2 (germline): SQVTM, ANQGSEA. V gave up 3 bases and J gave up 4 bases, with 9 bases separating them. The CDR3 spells CSVDSAGTEAFF. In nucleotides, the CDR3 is TGCAGCGTTGATAGTGCGGGCACTGAAGCTTTCTTT.

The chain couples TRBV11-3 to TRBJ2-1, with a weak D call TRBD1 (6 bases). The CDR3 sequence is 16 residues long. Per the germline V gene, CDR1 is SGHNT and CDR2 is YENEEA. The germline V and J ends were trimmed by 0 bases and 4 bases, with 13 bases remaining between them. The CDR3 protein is CASSLEAGGLYNEQFF. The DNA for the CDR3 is TGTGCCAGCAGCTTAGAAGCTGGGGGCCTTTACAATGAGCAGTTCTTC.

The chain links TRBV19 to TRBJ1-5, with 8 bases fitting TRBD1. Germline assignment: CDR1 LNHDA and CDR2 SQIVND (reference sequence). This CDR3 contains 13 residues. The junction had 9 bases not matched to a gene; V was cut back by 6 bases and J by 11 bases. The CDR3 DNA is TGTGCCAGTAGCTCCAGGGGGCCCTCGACCCAGCATTTT. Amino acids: CASSSRGPSTQHF.

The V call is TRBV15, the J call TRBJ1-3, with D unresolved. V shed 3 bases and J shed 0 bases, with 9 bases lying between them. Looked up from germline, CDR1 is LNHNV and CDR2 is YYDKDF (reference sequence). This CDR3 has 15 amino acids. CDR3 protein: CATSSQASSGNTIYF. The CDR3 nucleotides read TGTGCCACCAGCAGTCAGGCCAGCTCTGGAAACACCATATATTTT.

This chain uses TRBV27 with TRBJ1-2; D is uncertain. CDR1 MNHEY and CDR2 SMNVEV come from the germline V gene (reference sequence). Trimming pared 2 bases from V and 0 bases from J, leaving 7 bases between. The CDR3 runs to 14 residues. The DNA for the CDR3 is TGTGCCAGCAGTTTACTAGGAGCTAACTATGGCTACACCTTC. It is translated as CASSLLGANYGYTF.

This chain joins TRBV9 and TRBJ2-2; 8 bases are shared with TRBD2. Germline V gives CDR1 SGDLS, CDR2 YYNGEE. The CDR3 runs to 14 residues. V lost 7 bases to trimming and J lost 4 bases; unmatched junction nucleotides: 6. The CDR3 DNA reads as TGTGCCAGCCACCGGAGCGGGGGCACCGGGGAGCTGTTTTTT. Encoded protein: CASHRSGGTGELFF.

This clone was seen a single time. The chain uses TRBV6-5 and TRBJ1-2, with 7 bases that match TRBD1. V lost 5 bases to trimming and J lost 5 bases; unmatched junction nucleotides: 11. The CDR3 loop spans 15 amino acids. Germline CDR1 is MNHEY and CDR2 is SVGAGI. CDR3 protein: CASSASTGQKYGYTF. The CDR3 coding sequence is TGTGCCAGCAGTGCCTCCACGGGACAGAAGTATGGCTACACCTTC.

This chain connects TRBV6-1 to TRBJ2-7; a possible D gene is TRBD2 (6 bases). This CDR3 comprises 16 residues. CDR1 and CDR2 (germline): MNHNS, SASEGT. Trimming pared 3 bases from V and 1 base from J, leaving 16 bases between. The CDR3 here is CASSDIGGVKSYEQYF. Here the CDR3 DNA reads TGTGCCAGCAGTGATATCGGAGGGGTGAAGTCCTACGAGCAGTACTTC.

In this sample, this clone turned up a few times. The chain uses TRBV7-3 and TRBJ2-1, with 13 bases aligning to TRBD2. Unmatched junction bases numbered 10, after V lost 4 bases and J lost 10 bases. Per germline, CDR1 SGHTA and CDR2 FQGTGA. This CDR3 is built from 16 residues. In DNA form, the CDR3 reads TGTGCCAGCAGCTCCGGACTAGCGGGGGCCGCGAGGGAGCAGTTCTTC. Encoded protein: CASSSGLAGAAREQFF.

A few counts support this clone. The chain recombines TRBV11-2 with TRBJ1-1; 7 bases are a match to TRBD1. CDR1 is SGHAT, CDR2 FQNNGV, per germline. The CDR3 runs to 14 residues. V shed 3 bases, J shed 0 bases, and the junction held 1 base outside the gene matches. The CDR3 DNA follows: TGTGCCAGCAGCTTTGGGACAGTGAACACTGAAGCTTTCTTT. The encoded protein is CASSFGTVNTEAFF.

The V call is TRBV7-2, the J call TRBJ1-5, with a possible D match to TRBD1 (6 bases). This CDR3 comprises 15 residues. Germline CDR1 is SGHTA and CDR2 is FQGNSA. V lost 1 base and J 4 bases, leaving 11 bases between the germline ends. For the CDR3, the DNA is TGTGCCAGCAGCTTAGAGGGACACAATAATCAGCCCCAGCATTTT. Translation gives CASSLEGHNNQPQHF.

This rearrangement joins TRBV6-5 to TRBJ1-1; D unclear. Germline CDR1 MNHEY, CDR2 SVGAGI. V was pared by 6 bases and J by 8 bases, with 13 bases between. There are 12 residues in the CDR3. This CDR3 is CASSYPLSEAFF. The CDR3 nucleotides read TGTGCCAGCAGCTACCCACTAAGCGAAGCTTTCTTT.

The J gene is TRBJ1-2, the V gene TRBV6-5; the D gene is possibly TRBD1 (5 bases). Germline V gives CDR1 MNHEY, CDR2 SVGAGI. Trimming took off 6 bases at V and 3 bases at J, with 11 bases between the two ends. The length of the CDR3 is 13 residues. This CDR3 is CASREGEDYGYTF. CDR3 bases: TGTGCCAGCAGGGAAGGGGAGGACTATGGCTACACCTTC.

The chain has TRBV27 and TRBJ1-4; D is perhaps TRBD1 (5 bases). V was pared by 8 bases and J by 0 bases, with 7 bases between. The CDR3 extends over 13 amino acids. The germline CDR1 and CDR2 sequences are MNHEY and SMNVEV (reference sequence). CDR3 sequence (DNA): TGTGCCAGCCAGGGCGCAACTAATGAAAAACTGTTTTTT. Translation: CASQGATNEKLFF.

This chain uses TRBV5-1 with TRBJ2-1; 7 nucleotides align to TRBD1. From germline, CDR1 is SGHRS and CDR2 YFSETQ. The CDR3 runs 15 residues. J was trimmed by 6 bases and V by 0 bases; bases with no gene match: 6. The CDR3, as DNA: TGCGCCAGCAGCTTGGAGTACACAGGGGCCAATGAGCAGTTCTTC. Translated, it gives CASSLEYTGANEQFF.